This TCR beta chain appears in the sequencing data of a study of cytotoxic CD8 clonotypes in ibrutinib-treated CLL. At the level of the study: The average sample held roughly 250,000 productive templates and more than 80,000 productive rearrangements.

This CDR3 contains 16 residues. From germline, CDR1 is MGHRA and CDR2 YSYEKL. The trim removed 0 bases at V and 8 bases at J, leaving 7 bases unmatched. The method was immunoSEQ multiplex PCR; TCRdb's version includes in-frame clones alone and lacks a portion of them. The sample carries 300,000 to 350,000 clones, around four fifths recorded once. This clonotype originated in a human donor with chronic lymphocytic leukemia. The source material was PBMCs, sampled before ibrutinib treatment. The V and J genes are TRBV4-1 and TRBJ2-1, with TRBD2 matching over 10 bases. The CDR3 bases are TGCGCCAGCAGCCAAGATAGAGCGGGAGGGCCCCATGAGCAGTTCTTC. Translating gives CASSQDRAGGPHEQFF.